This TCR beta chain derives from a study of CD8 T cells in ankylosing spondylitis. Study-level findings and limits: Seemingly characteristic of ankylosing spondylitis blood was a TCR beta motif consisting of several highly homologous variants.

Germline lookup yields CDR1 ENHRY and CDR2 SYGVKD. The V and J ends lost 10 bases and 7 bases, in that order; junction bases with no gene match: 11. CDR3 length equals 14 residues. The table lists this clonotype with a few counts. Antigen unknown. TCRdb re-derived calls from the 5' RACE reads in MiXCR, one entry per CDR3 protein. The sample lists about 210,000 distinct CDR3 sequences; more than 5.5% were seen once. The rearrangement links TRBV10-3 to TRBJ1-5; 9 nucleotides line up with TRBD1. The sequencing input was blood, either unsorted or a sorted T cell fraction (not recorded which). This TCR came from a male donor with ankylosing spondylitis. The CDR3 DNA sequence: TGTGCCACCGGGGGGGACAGGGAGGGACAGCCCCAGCATTTT. Its protein product is CATGGDREGQPQHF.